Shown below are 29 T cell receptor beta chains from a single sample sequenced in a study of vaccination and CD4 T cells after COVID-19. At the Johns Hopkins FTIC core, DNA taken from cultured CD4+ T cells was sequenced by way of the Oncomine TCR Beta short-read assay. TCRdb re-called the PCR reads with MiXCR, one entry per CDR3 protein. The sample has several thousand distinct CDR3 sequences, about 73% seen once. No antigens are known for them. Described treatment: roughly ten-day PBMC culture with coronavirus spike peptide pools or control peptides (ViraFEST assay). The sequencing input was CD4+ T cells from blood, cultured in vitro. Receptors were obtained from a human donor who had recovered from COVID-19.

This chain links TRBV19 with TRBJ1-1; TRBD1 agrees at 9 bases. J lost 4 bases, V lost 4 bases, and 10 bases had no gene match. Per the germline V gene, CDR1 is LNHDA and CDR2 is SQIVND (reference sequence). This CDR3 has 16 amino acids. CDR3 in DNA: TGTGCCAGTAGTAAGGACAGGGGCAGGGCGGTCACTGAAGCTTTCTTT. It specifies CASSKDRGRAVTEAFF.

A single count supports this clonotype. The chain couples TRBV19 to TRBJ2-2; 9 bases map to TRBD1. The CDR3 consists of 15 residues. CDR1 LNHDA and CDR2 SQIVND come from the germline V gene (reference sequence). After removal of 5 bases from V and 3 bases from J, the junction contained 4 bases not matched to a gene. CDR3 nucleotides: TGTGCCAGTAGTTCACAGGGGGCCGACACCGGGGAGCTGTTTTTT. Protein sequence: CASSSQGADTGELFF.

About this clonotype itself: One end of the junction fails to match germline, which may point to a read error. The V gene is TRBV20-1, the J gene TRBJ1-2; 7 bases align to TRBD1. Germline CDR1 DFQATT, CDR2 SNEGSKA (reference sequence). There are 14 residues in the CDR3. The CDR3 nucleotides read TGCAGTCTCTACCCGCAGGGGGTTAACGATGGCTACACCTTC. Protein: CSLYPQGVNDGYTF.

This clonotype was counted between two and nine times. The chain links TRBV27 to TRBJ1-3; D is uncertain. The CDR3 is 13 residues long. Trimming cost V 2 bases and J 3 bases, with 5 bases left between them. Germline CDR1 reads MNHEY; CDR2 reads SMNVEV (reference sequence). CDR3 sequence (DNA): TGTGCCAGCAGTTTAGGGGTTGGAAACACCATATATTTT. Its protein is CASSLGVGNTIYF.

This sequence joins TRBV28 and TRBJ1-2; possible D gene TRBD1, 5 bases. The CDR3 has 13 amino acids. Looked up from germline, CDR1 is MDHEN and CDR2 is SYDVKM. V lost 6 bases, J lost 5 bases, and 13 bases lay in between. DNA for the CDR3: TGTGCCAGCAGCCCGGCAGGGCCATATGGCTACACCTTC. It encodes CASSPAGPYGYTF.

The gene calls are TRBV19 and TRBJ1-2; D ambiguous. Germline V gene lookup returns CDR1 LNHDA and CDR2 SQIVND (reference sequence). Trimming removed 5 bases from V and 13 bases from J, with 32 bases in between. CDR3 length: 17 residues. CDR3 region: CASSGLSSGPAREISTF. In DNA, the CDR3 is TGTGCCAGTAGTGGTTTATCGAGCGGGCCGGCCCGAGAGATCAGCACCTTC.

This clonotype has a single count. This rearrangement joins TRBV24-1 to TRBJ1-1; perhaps TRBD1 as D (6 bases). Per germline, CDR1 KGHDR and CDR2 SFDVKD. The CDR3 contains 14 residues. Trimming shortened V by 4 bases and J by 3 bases, and 11 bases separated the two germline ends. DNA for the CDR3: TGTGCCACCAGTGAATGGGACACCTACACTGAAGCTTTCTTT. Translating gives CATSEWDTYTEAFF.

This clonotype showed up just once. The chain joins TRBV5-1 to TRBJ1-2; perhaps TRBD1 as D (5 bases). With 0 bases removed from V and 4 bases from J, the gap between germline ends came to 13 bases. The length of the CDR3 is 15 residues. The germline gives CDR1 SGHRS, CDR2 YFSETQ. The CDR3 DNA reads TGCGCCAGCAGCTTGGGGGGGACTATCGTCTATGGCTACACCTTC. Protein: CASSLGGTIVYGYTF.

V gene TRBV7-3 combines with J gene TRBJ2-1; D not resolved. Trimming removed 0 bases from V and 0 bases from J, with 6 bases in between. This CDR3 is 15 amino acids long. The germline V gene encodes CDR1 SGHTA and CDR2 FQGTGA. In DNA, the CDR3 is TGTGCCAGCAGCTTAACGGGGAACTCCTACAATGAGCAGTTCTTC. Amino acids: CASSLTGNSYNEQFF.

The V gene is TRBV19, the J gene TRBJ2-7; D is perhaps TRBD1 (6 bases). Deletions cut 3 bases from V and 1 base from J, with 13 bases between. This CDR3 is 15 amino acids long. Germline V gene lookup returns CDR1 LNHDA and CDR2 SQIVND (reference sequence). Written as DNA, the CDR3 is TGTGCCAGTAGTATCTTGGGACAAACGTCCTACGAGCAGTACTTC. As protein: CASSILGQTSYEQYF.

The chain couples TRBV10-2 to TRBJ2-5; TRBD1 aligns across 10 bases. V shed 3 bases, J shed 5 bases, and the junction held 6 bases outside the gene matches. Germline values: CDR1 WSHSY, CDR2 SAAADI. The CDR3 consists of 15 residues. The CDR3 DNA reads TGCGCCAGCAGTGAATGGGACAGGGGAGGGGAGACCCAGTACTTC. Translated: CASSEWDRGGETQYF.

This chain joins TRBV19 and TRBJ2-5, with D perhaps TRBD2 (6 bases). The CDR3 covers 15 residues. Trimming removed 6 bases from V and 1 base from J, with 15 bases in between. CDR1 LNHDA and CDR2 SQIVND come from the germline V gene (reference sequence). Here the CDR3 DNA reads TGTGCCAGTAGCAAGGGGCTAGCGACCCAAGAGACCCAGTACTTC. It specifies CASSKGLATQETQYF.

The genes are TRBV4-1 and TRBJ2-1; 9 bases are a match to TRBD2. Germline loops: CDR1 MGHRA, CDR2 YSYEKL. The ends lost 4 bases at V and 10 bases at J; junction bases unmatched: 5. The CDR3 loop spans 13 amino acids. The CDR3 bases are TGCGCCAGCAGCCTGATAGCGGGAGAGGAGCAGTTCTTC. This sequence encodes CASSLIAGEEQFF.

This sequence joins TRBV2 and TRBJ1-5; D is perhaps TRBD1 (5 bases). The CDR3 is made up of 14 amino acids. V was shortened by 7 bases and J by 1 base, with 11 bases between the two germline ends. Germline CDR1 SNHLY, CDR2 FYNNEI. CDR3 nucleotide sequence: TGTGCCAGCACCCCTGGGGGGAGCAATCAGCCCCAGCATTTT. Its protein product is CASTPGGSNQPQHF.

This clonotype was observed a handful of times. The CDR3 DNA follows: TGTGCCAGCAGCTTAAGTCCTGGGAAGTACTATCAGCCCCAGCATTTT. Its translation is CASSLSPGKYYQPQHF. The genes are TRBV7-3 and TRBJ1-5; no firm D call. From germline, CDR1 is SGHTA and CDR2 FQGTGA. The CDR3 consists of 16 residues. The V gene lost 1 base and the J gene lost 5 bases, with 15 bases spanning the gap.

This clonotype is a singleton in its sample. The rearrangement joins TRBV20-1 to TRBJ1-2, with D uncertain. V shed 2 bases and J shed 4 bases, with 14 bases lying between them. The CDR3 has 14 amino acids. The germline V gene encodes CDR1 DFQATT and CDR2 SNEGSKA (reference sequence). Written as DNA, the CDR3 is TGCAGTGCTAGAAAGGTCCCGCCGCCCTATGGCTACACCTTC. Amino acid sequence: CSARKVPPPYGYTF.

The J gene is TRBJ1-3, the V gene TRBV7-8; D unclear. The V gene lost 3 bases and the J gene lost 0 bases, with 9 bases spanning the gap. This CDR3 has 15 residues. The germline CDR1 and CDR2 sequences are SGHVS and FQNEAQ. In DNA, the CDR3 is TGTGCCAGCAGCTTGGTTCGGAGCTCTGGAAACACCATATATTTT. Amino acids: CASSLVRSSGNTIYF.

This clonotype was detected once. The chain has TRBV20-1 and TRBJ1-5; D is possibly TRBD1 (6 bases). Per the germline V gene, CDR1 is DFQATT and CDR2 is SNEGSKA (reference sequence). CDR3 length: 15 residues. Trimming cost V 1 base and J 5 bases, with 15 bases left between them. The CDR3 DNA reads as TGCAGTGCTAGAGTTGGGAGGGGGGCAGATCAGCCCCAGCATTTT. Amino acid sequence: CSARVGRGADQPQHF.

The chain couples TRBV20-1 to TRBJ1-2; the D gene is possibly TRBD1 (5 bases). V was pared by 1 base and J by 2 bases, with 14 bases between. The germline V gene has CDR1 DFQATT and CDR2 SNEGSKA (reference sequence). The CDR3 runs to 15 residues. CDR3 DNA sequence: TGCAGTGCTAGAGTTCTCCCAGGGCCGAACTATGGCTACACCTTC. Translation gives CSARVLPGPNYGYTF.

The CDR3 bases are TGTGCCAGCAGTTACCCGACTGGGCCATCACCGGTATACGAGCAGTACTTC. It translates to CASSYPTGPSPVYEQYF. This chain joins TRBV6-5 and TRBJ2-7; D remains ambiguous. The germline V gene has CDR1 MNHEY and CDR2 SVGAGI. V was trimmed by 2 bases and J by 4 bases, leaving 21 bases between them. The CDR3 has 17 residues.

This clonotype appeared once. This chain connects TRBV7-9 to TRBJ1-6; D is possibly TRBD1 (5 bases). The CDR3 totals 11 residues. The V gene lost 5 bases and the J gene lost 13 bases, with 9 bases spanning the gap. Germline values: CDR1 SEHNR, CDR2 FQNEAQ (reference sequence). The CDR3 DNA is TGTGCCAGCAGCCGGGACTATCCCCTCCACTTT. It encodes CASSRDYPLHF.

This chain links TRBV28 with TRBJ1-5; D remains ambiguous. V dropped 6 bases and J dropped 3 bases, with 12 bases sitting between them. CDR1 is MDHEN, CDR2 SYDVKM, per germline. This CDR3 has 14 residues. DNA of the CDR3: TGTGCCAGCAGCCTCCTGACATTCAATCAGCCCCAGCATTTT. It specifies CASSLLTFNQPQHF. Drawing the rest from reference TRBV28 and TRBJ1-5, the complete variable domain is DVKVTQSSRYLVKRTGEKVFLECVQDMDHENMFWYRQDPGLGLRLIYFSYDVKMKEKGDIPEGYSVSREKKERFSLILESASTNQTSMYLCASSLLTFNQPQHFGDGTRLSIL.

This clonotype is a singleton in its sample. This chain links TRBV20-1 with TRBJ2-4; tentatively, D is TRBD2 (5 bases). The CDR3 consists of 14 residues. Between the trimmed V and J ends, which lost 5 bases and 5 bases, there was a span of 16 bases. Germline CDR1 is DFQATT and CDR2 is SNEGSKA (reference sequence). The CDR3 coding sequence is TGCAGTGCTCGGACCCTGAGGGTCGAAAACATTCAGTACTTC. It is translated as CSARTLRVENIQYF.

This clonotype has a handful of counts. The CDR3, as DNA: TGTGCCAGCAGTCAACGTAGGACAGGGGGCGCGTTTAACTATGGCTACACCTTC. This codes for CASSQRRTGGAFNYGYTF. The J gene is TRBJ1-2, the V gene TRBV6-1; TRBD1 agrees at 11 bases. Losses at the gene ends were 5 bases for V and 1 base for J; bases not matched to a gene: 12. Looked up from germline, CDR1 is MNHNS and CDR2 is SASEGT. This CDR3 is 18 amino acids long.

The rearrangement joins TRBV19 to TRBJ2-5; a possible D gene is TRBD1 (6 bases). The CDR3 length is 16 residues. Germline V gene data show CDR1 as LNHDA and CDR2 as SQIVND (reference sequence). V gave up 5 bases and J gave up 0 bases, with 16 bases separating them. CDR3 residues: CASSGAGTLDQETQYF. The CDR3 region has the DNA TGTGCCAGTAGTGGAGCCGGGACACTTGACCAAGAGACCCAGTACTTC.

The rearrangement joins TRBV6-2 or TRBV6-3 to TRBJ2-2; weak D call: TRBD2 (5 bases). The CDR3 has 13 amino acids. CDR1 and CDR2 from the germline V gene are MNHEY and SVGEGT. The germline V and J ends were trimmed by 6 bases and 6 bases, with 11 bases remaining between them. In DNA, the CDR3 is TGTGCCAGCAGCCTGGACTTAGCCGGGGAGCTGTTTTTT. As protein: CASSLDLAGELFF.

The V and J genes are TRBV5-4 and TRBJ2-2; tentatively, D is TRBD1 or TRBD2 (6 bases each). Germline V gives CDR1 SGHNT, CDR2 YYREEE (reference sequence). This CDR3 is 17 amino acids long. Trimming shortened V by 0 bases and J by 5 bases, and 17 bases separated the two germline ends. The CDR3 loop is CASSLGQGRSRTGELFF. The DNA for the CDR3 is TGTGCCAGCAGCTTGGGGCAGGGGAGGAGTAGAACCGGGGAGCTGTTTTTT.

V gene TRBV27 combines with J gene TRBJ2-6, with D perhaps matching TRBD2 (6 bases). Per germline, CDR1 MNHEY and CDR2 SMNVEV (reference sequence). The V end lost 5 bases, the J end lost 4 bases, and 15 bases lay between the germline ends. This CDR3 region has 16 residues. CDR3 sequence (DNA): TGTGCCAGCAGTCCGGCGGGAATGCTGGGGGCCAACGTCCTGACTTTC. Translation: CASSPAGMLGANVLTF.

The V and J genes are TRBV9 and TRBJ1-2, with a weak D call TRBD1 (6 bases). CDR3 length equals 13 residues. The V gene lost 1 base and the J gene lost 5 bases, with 9 bases spanning the gap. Germline CDR1 reads SGDLS; CDR2 reads YYNGEE. The CDR3 DNA follows: TGTGCCAGCAGCGTACAGGGGAGGTATGGCTACACCTTC. Translated, it gives CASSVQGRYGYTF.